This paragraph reports one TCR beta chain. V lost 5 bases, J lost 7 bases, and 10 bases stayed unmatched. CDR3 length: 15 amino acids. Germline loops: CDR1 MDHEN, CDR2 SYDVKM. Using immunoSEQ multiplex PCR, the repertoire was profiled, and TCRdb retains in-frame clones only, with some absent. The repertoire holds fewer than 3 million clones, with roughly 92% as singletons. The record originates from a study of shared clonotypes between healthy human individuals. Input material: naive CD4+ T cells from PBMCs. Subset in this sample: CD45RA+ positively selected. The TCR comes from a man aged 18 to 29 in good health. Some clones in this sample may be carry-over from other donors' samples. The V call is TRBV28, the J call TRBJ2-2; 7 bases line up with TRBD2. The CDR3 DNA follows: TGTGCCAGCAGTCTGGCCGGGACGGGAGGCGGGGAGCTGTTTTTT. As protein: CASSLAGTGGGELFF.